A selection of T cell receptor beta chains follows, all from one sample in a study of persistence of HIV-infected CD4 T cells. Measured with immunoSEQ multiplex PCR; TCRdb has only the in-frame clones, and not every one. Of under 40,000 clones listed, roughly three quarters are singletons. No antigens are known for them. The material was CD4+ T cells sorted from PBMCs after approximately 19-hour stimulation, obtained from a patient who received antiretroviral therapy. The receptors shown here come from an adult man with HIV who was CMV-seropositive. Each CDR3 is given with its conserved first and last residue. Fields, in order: J gene, V gene, CDR3 protein.

j_gene: TRBJ1-5; v_gene: TRBV6-1; CDR3aa: CASSGPGQTYSNQPQHF
j_gene: TRBJ2-2; v_gene: TRBV7-9; CDR3aa: CASSARGGTGELFF
j_gene: TRBJ2-2; v_gene: TRBV3-1/TRBV3-2; CDR3aa: CASSQDPRSRELFF
j_gene: TRBJ1-5; v_gene: TRBV18; CDR3aa: CASSPVSQGVNQPQHF
j_gene: TRBJ2-7; v_gene: TRBV3-1/TRBV3-2; CDR3aa: CASSPQGDEQYF
j_gene: TRBJ2-7; v_gene: TRBV19; CDR3aa: CASSSSTRTGGYEQYF
j_gene: TRBJ1-1; v_gene: TRBV29-1; CDR3aa: CSVPDRVSAEAFF
j_gene: TRBJ2-3; v_gene: TRBV9; CDR3aa: CASSVGLAGSTTDTQYF
j_gene: TRBJ2-5; v_gene: TRBV19; CDR3aa: CASSNGDSQETQYF
j_gene: TRBJ2-1; v_gene: TRBV27; CDR3aa: CASSLRLTSGGMNEQFF
j_gene: TRBJ1-1; v_gene: TRBV28; CDR3aa: CASSFSSGNTEAFF
j_gene: TRBJ1-2; v_gene: TRBV25-1; CDR3aa: CASSFRTGGYTF
j_gene: TRBJ1-1; v_gene: TRBV6-5; CDR3aa: CASSEDRRYTEAFF
j_gene: TRBJ2-7; v_gene: TRBV7-2; CDR3aa: CASTFGTGGEQYF
j_gene: TRBJ2-7; v_gene: TRBV7-2; CDR3aa: CASRQGGGYEQYF
j_gene: TRBJ1-1; v_gene: TRBV7-3; CDR3aa: CASSTNLAGEAFF
j_gene: TRBJ2-1; v_gene: TRBV6-5; CDR3aa: CASSYIKGNEQFF
j_gene: TRBJ2-4; v_gene: TRBV6-5; CDR3aa: CASSSGGGGNIQYF
j_gene: TRBJ2-1; v_gene: TRBV19; CDR3aa: CASSTRGGANEQFF
j_gene: TRBJ2-2; v_gene: TRBV24-1; CDR3aa: CATSDLGTSGTGELFF
j_gene: TRBJ2-7; v_gene: TRBV28; CDR3aa: CASSLAGTGGGEQYF
j_gene: TRBJ2-3; v_gene: TRBV27; CDR3aa: CASSLSTVSTDTQYF
j_gene: TRBJ2-7; v_gene: TRBV5-4; CDR3aa: CASSFRQGYEQYF
j_gene: TRBJ2-3; v_gene: TRBV6-5; CDR3aa: CASSYGSTDTQYF
j_gene: TRBJ2-3; v_gene: TRBV5-1; CDR3aa: CASSLEGTWGTDTQYF
j_gene: TRBJ2-7; v_gene: TRBV19; CDR3aa: CASTPTGGYEQYF
j_gene: TRBJ2-7; v_gene: TRBV4-2; CDR3aa: CASSQEWDSYEQYF
j_gene: TRBJ2-7; v_gene: TRBV10-2; CDR3aa: CASSEGQELYEQYF
j_gene: TRBJ2-2; v_gene: TRBV7-2; CDR3aa: CASRPTATGELFF
j_gene: TRBJ2-3; v_gene: TRBV9; CDR3aa: CASSAMPAGGQGTQYF
j_gene: TRBJ1-5; v_gene: TRBV9; CDR3aa: CASSVDPRGHQPQHF
j_gene: TRBJ1-1; v_gene: TRBV19; CDR3aa: CASSIPRTERMNTEAFF
j_gene: TRBJ2-3; v_gene: TRBV28; CDR3aa: CASSTNRDRTDTQYF
j_gene: TRBJ2-3; v_gene: TRBV2; CDR3aa: CASRRTGRTDTQYF
j_gene: TRBJ1-3; v_gene: TRBV27; CDR3aa: CASGKTGVPSGNTIYF
j_gene: TRBJ2-3; v_gene: TRBV7-3; CDR3aa: CASSLRGTGSTDTQYF
j_gene: TRBJ1-2; v_gene: TRBV5-1; CDR3aa: CASSLGGTGGFGYTF
j_gene: TRBJ1-1; v_gene: TRBV20-1; CDR3aa: CSAPEGIEAFF
j_gene: TRBJ1-3; v_gene: TRBV19; CDR3aa: CASSKDSSGNTIYF
j_gene: TRBJ1-2; v_gene: TRBV6-6; CDR3aa: CASSYSNGGGYGYTF
j_gene: TRBJ1-6; v_gene: TRBV6-1; CDR3aa: CASSERYYSPLHF
j_gene: TRBJ2-1; v_gene: TRBV6-2/TRBV6-3; CDR3aa: CASSYSPPAGLYNEQFF
j_gene: TRBJ1-2; v_gene: TRBV6-1; CDR3aa: CASSFSGDGYTF
j_gene: TRBJ2-5; v_gene: TRBV5-1; CDR3aa: CASDPGTAQETQYF
j_gene: TRBJ1-2; v_gene: TRBV3-1/TRBV3-2; CDR3aa: CASSSPRGYTF
j_gene: TRBJ2-3; v_gene: TRBV2; CDR3aa: CASMGDGATDTQYF
j_gene: TRBJ1-3; v_gene: TRBV12-3/TRBV12-4; CDR3aa: CASTRMDGNTIYF
j_gene: TRBJ1-1; v_gene: TRBV28; CDR3aa: CASSKGLVAFF
j_gene: TRBJ1-2; v_gene: TRBV4-1; CDR3aa: CASSQGKSSLGGYTF